This T cell receptor beta chain was documented in a study of T cells in Graves' hyperthyroidism and ophthalmopathy. Study findings and constraints: Also found in blood were most expanded thyroid clonotypes above 0.001.

Germline-derived CDR1 and CDR2 are SGHRS and YFSETQ. This CDR3 contains 16 residues. With 0 bases removed from V and 8 bases from J, the gap between germline ends came to 18 bases. Graves' hyperthyroidism showing no ophthalmopathy progression within 18 months was considered stable. The PBMCs were taken from roughly 9.3 ml of fresh peripheral blood. RNA transcripts served as the template for amplifying TCR beta CDR3 regions. Carried out on the TCR CDR3, a first-round RT-PCR used the HTBI primer set. A single record per CDR3 protein comes from TCRdb applying MiXCR to the multiplex PCR reads. The sample lists about 590,000 distinct CDR3 sequences, less than 20% occurring once. This clonotype occurred many times. Antigen specificity is unknown.

Sequencing input: blood. The receptor's source is a young woman with Graves' hyperthyroidism. The chain has TRBV5-1 and TRBJ2-1; possibly TRBD1 or TRBD2 for D (6 bases each). This CDR3 is CASSLGGAGPAYEQFF. CDR3 DNA: TGCGCCAGCAGCTTGGGGGGGGCGGGACCCGCCTATGAGCAGTTCTTC.